The 24 T cell receptor beta chains below all came from one sample that was sequenced in a study of patients and donors after allogeneic stem cell transplantation. MiXCR, run by TCRdb on the RT-PCR reads, gives a single entry per CDR3 protein. Of hundreds of thousands of distinct CDR3 sequences listed, under 20% are singletons. What was sequenced was blood, either unsorted or a sorted T cell fraction (not recorded which). The receptors shown here come from a human donor who was either an allogeneic HSCT recipient or a stem cell or donor lymphocyte infusion donor (not recorded which). It is not recorded whose cells these are; they may come from a transplant donor.

This clonotype was seen only a few times. V gene TRBV10-3 combines with J gene TRBJ2-3; 8 nucleotides line up with TRBD2. Germline assignment: CDR1 ENHRY and CDR2 SYGVKD. Trimming took 4 bases from V and 4 from J; bases not matched to a gene: 7. The CDR3 loop spans 15 amino acids. CDR3 in DNA: TGTGCCATCAGTGCTCGGGAGGGGAGTGCAGATACGCAGTATTTT. Translation gives CAISAREGSADTQYF.

This clonotype was counted many times. V is TRBV12-3 or TRBV12-4 and J is TRBJ2-3, with unresolved D. Trimming removed 9 bases from V and 0 bases from J, with 16 bases in between. The CDR3 has 15 amino acids. In DNA form, the CDR3 reads TGTGCCAGTCATCCGTTAGAGACTAGCACAGATACGCAGTATTTT. This encodes CASHPLETSTDTQYF.

V gene TRBV20-1 combines with J gene TRBJ2-2; maybe TRBD1 (5 bases). The length of the CDR3 is 13 residues. Germline CDR1 is DFQATT and CDR2 is SNEGSKA (reference sequence). Trimming stripped 2 bases from V and 6 bases from J, with 10 bases between. CDR3 loop: CSARSQGSGELFF. CDR3 in DNA: TGCAGTGCTAGATCCCAGGGTTCCGGGGAGCTGTTTTTT.

This clonotype was detected a few times. The V call is TRBV5-1, the J call TRBJ2-1, with 9 bases lining up with TRBD2. The CDR3 runs 17 residues. V dropped 3 bases and J dropped 6; count of bases not matched to a gene: 13. Per the germline V gene, CDR1 is SGHRS and CDR2 is YFSETQ. The CDR3 sequence is CASSSLAAGGPGNEQFF. The CDR3 bases are TGCGCCAGCAGCTCCTTAGCGGCGGGAGGGCCGGGCAATGAGCAGTTCTTC.

The chain couples TRBV5-1 to TRBJ2-2; 8 bases are shared with TRBD2. V gave up 4 bases and J gave up 2 bases; unmatched junction bases: 10. The germline CDR1 and CDR2 sequences are SGHRS and YFSETQ. This CDR3 comprises 17 residues. As DNA, the CDR3 is TGCGCCAGCAGCCCACGACTGGTAGCGGGAAACACCGGGGAGCTGTTTTTT. Its translation is CASSPRLVAGNTGELFF.

The rearrangement uses TRBV5-1 and TRBJ2-3; tentatively, D is TRBD2 (6 bases). With 1 base removed from V and 1 base from J, the gap between germline ends came to 25 bases. The germline gives CDR1 SGHRS, CDR2 YFSETQ. The CDR3 contains 20 residues. This CDR3 is CASSLYDGSGWLVGTDTQYF. The CDR3 region has the DNA TGCGCCAGCAGCTTGTATGATGGTAGCGGCTGGCTGGTTGGCACAGATACGCAGTATTTT.

V usage is TRBV24-1 and J usage is TRBJ2-1; no clear D gene. The germline V and J ends were trimmed by 9 bases and 9 bases, with 11 bases remaining between them. Germline V gene data show CDR1 as KGHDR and CDR2 as SFDVKD. This CDR3 region has 11 residues. CDR3 loop: CATESWGEQFF. The CDR3 nucleotides are TGTGCCACCGAATCTTGGGGTGAGCAGTTCTTC.

This clonotype was observed a few times. V is TRBV4-1 and J is TRBJ1-2; TRBD1 agrees at 7 bases. CDR1 and CDR2 from the germline V gene are MGHRA and YSYEKL. The CDR3 consists of 13 residues. The ends lost 6 bases at V and 8 bases at J; junction bases unmatched: 9. This CDR3 reads CASSLDRKTGYTF. In DNA, the CDR3 is TGCGCCAGCAGTCTGGACAGGAAGACAGGCTACACCTTC.

This rearrangement joins TRBV9 to TRBJ2-1, with 15 bases that match TRBD2. In germline, CDR1 is SGDLS, CDR2 YYNGEE. The J segment lost 8 bases and the V segment lost 5 bases, leaving 5 bases of the junction unmatched. This CDR3 is 15 amino acids long. The CDR3 protein is CASSWTSGGAYEQFF. The CDR3 region has the DNA TGTGCCAGCAGTTGGACTAGCGGGGGGGCCTATGAGCAGTTCTTC.

This clonotype was seen a handful of times. The V gene is TRBV11-3, the J gene TRBJ2-2; 8 bases align to TRBD1. The CDR3 covers 16 residues. Trimming cost V 5 bases and J 1 base; bases outside gene matches: 6. Looked up from germline, CDR1 is SGHNT and CDR2 is YENEEA. In DNA form, the CDR3 reads TGTGCCAGCAGCCTTCGACAGGGGAAGAACACCGGGGAGCTGTTTTTT. The encoded protein is CASSLRQGKNTGELFF.

This clonotype showed up many times. The V and J genes are TRBV5-6 and TRBJ2-1; D is possibly TRBD1 (6 bases). Trimming took 0 bases from V and 4 from J, leaving 8 bases between them. Germline assignment: CDR1 SGHDT and CDR2 YYEEEE. This CDR3 has 14 amino acids. CDR3 loop: CASSLGQAYNEQFF. In DNA, the CDR3 is TGTGCCAGCAGCTTGGGACAGGCGTACAATGAGCAGTTCTTC.

The chain employs TRBV4-2 and TRBJ2-7; 7 nucleotides align to TRBD1. This CDR3 comprises 15 residues. The germline CDR1 and CDR2 sequences are LGHNA and YNFKEQ. With V trimmed by 1 base and J by 3 bases, 6 bases remained unmatched. CDR3 sequence: CASSQGDRVGYEQYF. DNA for the CDR3: TGTGCCAGCAGCCAAGGTGACAGGGTAGGCTACGAGCAGTACTTC.

This clonotype was seen only a few times. The J gene is TRBJ2-3, the V gene TRBV5-5, with 9 bases fitting TRBD2. Looked up from germline, CDR1 is SGHKS and CDR2 is YYEKEE (reference sequence). The V segment lost 0 bases and the J segment 8 bases; nucleotides outside the gene matches: 10. This CDR3 has 16 amino acids. DNA for the CDR3: TGTGCCAGCAGCTTGGTGGCTAGCGGGGCACAGGGTACGCAGTATTTT. Translating gives CASSLVASGAQGTQYF.

The table lists this clonotype with a few counts. The V gene is TRBV3-1, the J gene TRBJ2-3, with D hard to call. The V gene lost 3 bases and the J gene lost 1 base, with 5 bases spanning the gap. The germline CDR1 and CDR2 sequences are LGHDT and YNNKEL (reference sequence). CDR3 size: 13 residues. DNA for the CDR3: TGTGCCAGCAGCCATAAGGGCACAGATACGCAGTATTTT. Its translation is CASSHKGTDTQYF.

The V and J genes are TRBV7-3 and TRBJ1-1, with 8 bases identical to TRBD1. The CDR3 sequence is 16 residues long. Germline values: CDR1 SGHTA, CDR2 FQGTGA. Trimming at V came to 6 bases and at J to 10 bases, leaving 19 bases not matched to a gene. The CDR3 loop reads CASRKRDRTSRFRAFF. The CDR3 DNA reads TGTGCCAGCAGAAAACGGGACAGGACTAGTCGATTTCGAGCTTTCTTT.

This clonotype showed up many times. The CDR3 loop reads CSARDSRTATNYGYTF. The DNA of the CDR3 is TGCAGTGCTAGAGACTCCCGGACAGCTACCAACTATGGCTACACCTTC. This chain connects TRBV20-1 to TRBJ1-2, with D tentatively TRBD1 (6 bases). Germline CDR1 DFQATT, CDR2 SNEGSKA (reference sequence). Trimming removed 0 bases from V and 2 bases from J, with 16 bases in between. The CDR3 totals 16 residues.

This chain joins TRBV7-2 and TRBJ1-1; 7 nucleotides line up with TRBD1. This CDR3 region has 15 residues. Trimming removed 1 base from V and 4 bases from J; junction bases left unmatched: 6. CDR1 SGHTA and CDR2 FQGNSA come from the germline V gene. The CDR3 protein is CASSLEGPGGTEAFF. The DNA for the CDR3 is TGTGCCAGCAGCTTAGAAGGGCCAGGGGGCACTGAAGCTTTCTTT.

This clonotype was picked up a small number of times. The chain joins TRBV5-1 to TRBJ2-3; 13 nucleotides agree with TRBD2. The length of the CDR3 is 15 residues. Germline CDR1 and CDR2: SGHRS and YFSETQ. The trim removed 2 bases at V and 5 bases at J, leaving 2 bases unmatched. The CDR3 here is CASSFGLAGEDTQYF. In DNA form, the CDR3 reads TGCGCCAGCAGCTTCGGACTAGCGGGAGAAGATACGCAGTATTTT.

A few counts support this clonotype. The CDR3 DNA sequence: TGCAGTGCTAGTAGAGGCGAGCAGTACTTC. This sequence encodes CSASRGEQYF. The chain recombines TRBV20-1 with TRBJ2-7; D not resolved. The CDR3 length is 10 residues. Deletions cut 3 bases from V and 6 bases from J, with 6 bases between. CDR1 and CDR2 from the germline V gene are DFQATT and SNEGSKA (reference sequence).

Ten or more counts support this clonotype. The CDR3 protein is CASSGGGLGEQYF. The CDR3 region has the DNA TGTGCCAGCAGTGGAGGGGGACTAGGCGAGCAGTACTTC. The rearrangement uses TRBV2 and TRBJ2-7; 8 nucleotides agree with TRBD2. J was trimmed by 6 bases and V by 4 bases; bases with no gene match: 5. The length of the CDR3 is 13 residues. The germline gives CDR1 SNHLY, CDR2 FYNNEI.

The V call is TRBV5-1, the J call TRBJ1-6; D may be TRBD1 (5 bases). The germline V and J ends were trimmed by 2 bases and 5 bases, with 11 bases remaining between them. CDR1 is SGHRS and CDR2 is YFSETQ in the germline V gene. The CDR3 covers 15 residues. Here the CDR3 DNA reads TGCGCCAGCAGCTTCCTGCAGGGAGATAATTCACCCCTCCACTTT. Its protein is CASSFLQGDNSPLHF.

The chain uses TRBV19 and TRBJ2-7, with unresolved D. Germline lookup yields CDR1 LNHDA and CDR2 SQIVND (reference sequence). With 3 bases removed from V and 3 bases from J, the gap between germline ends came to 12 bases. CDR3 length: 14 residues. DNA of the CDR3: TGTGCCAGTAGTATCTACAGCCGGAGCTACGAGCAGTACTTC. As protein: CASSIYSRSYEQYF. Supplemented by reference TRBV19 and TRBJ2-7, the full variable domain reads DGGITQSPKYLFRKEGQNVTLSCEQNLNHDAMYWYRQDPGQGLRLIYYSQIVNDFQKGDIAEGYSVSREKKESFPLTVTSAQKNPTAFYLCASSIYSRSYEQYFGPGTRLTVT.

In its sample, this clonotype was seen once. The gene calls are TRBV7-2 and TRBJ2-3; 12 bases agree with TRBD2. The CDR3 covers 13 residues. Looked up from germline, CDR1 is SGHTA and CDR2 is FQGNSA. The CDR3 nucleotides are TGTGTATCTAGCGGGGGGGCAGGGGATACGCAGTATTTT. As protein: CVSSGGAGDTQYF.

This clonotype occurred many times. This chain joins TRBV15 and TRBJ1-6; tentative D call: TRBD1 (5 bases). The CDR3 runs 15 residues. In germline, CDR1 is LNHNV, CDR2 YYDKDF (reference sequence). V was clipped by 0 bases and J by 9 bases, with 12 bases between them. The CDR3 loop reads CATSRDFRERSPLHF. The CDR3, as DNA: TGTGCCACCAGCAGAGATTTCAGGGAGCGTTCACCCCTCCACTTT.